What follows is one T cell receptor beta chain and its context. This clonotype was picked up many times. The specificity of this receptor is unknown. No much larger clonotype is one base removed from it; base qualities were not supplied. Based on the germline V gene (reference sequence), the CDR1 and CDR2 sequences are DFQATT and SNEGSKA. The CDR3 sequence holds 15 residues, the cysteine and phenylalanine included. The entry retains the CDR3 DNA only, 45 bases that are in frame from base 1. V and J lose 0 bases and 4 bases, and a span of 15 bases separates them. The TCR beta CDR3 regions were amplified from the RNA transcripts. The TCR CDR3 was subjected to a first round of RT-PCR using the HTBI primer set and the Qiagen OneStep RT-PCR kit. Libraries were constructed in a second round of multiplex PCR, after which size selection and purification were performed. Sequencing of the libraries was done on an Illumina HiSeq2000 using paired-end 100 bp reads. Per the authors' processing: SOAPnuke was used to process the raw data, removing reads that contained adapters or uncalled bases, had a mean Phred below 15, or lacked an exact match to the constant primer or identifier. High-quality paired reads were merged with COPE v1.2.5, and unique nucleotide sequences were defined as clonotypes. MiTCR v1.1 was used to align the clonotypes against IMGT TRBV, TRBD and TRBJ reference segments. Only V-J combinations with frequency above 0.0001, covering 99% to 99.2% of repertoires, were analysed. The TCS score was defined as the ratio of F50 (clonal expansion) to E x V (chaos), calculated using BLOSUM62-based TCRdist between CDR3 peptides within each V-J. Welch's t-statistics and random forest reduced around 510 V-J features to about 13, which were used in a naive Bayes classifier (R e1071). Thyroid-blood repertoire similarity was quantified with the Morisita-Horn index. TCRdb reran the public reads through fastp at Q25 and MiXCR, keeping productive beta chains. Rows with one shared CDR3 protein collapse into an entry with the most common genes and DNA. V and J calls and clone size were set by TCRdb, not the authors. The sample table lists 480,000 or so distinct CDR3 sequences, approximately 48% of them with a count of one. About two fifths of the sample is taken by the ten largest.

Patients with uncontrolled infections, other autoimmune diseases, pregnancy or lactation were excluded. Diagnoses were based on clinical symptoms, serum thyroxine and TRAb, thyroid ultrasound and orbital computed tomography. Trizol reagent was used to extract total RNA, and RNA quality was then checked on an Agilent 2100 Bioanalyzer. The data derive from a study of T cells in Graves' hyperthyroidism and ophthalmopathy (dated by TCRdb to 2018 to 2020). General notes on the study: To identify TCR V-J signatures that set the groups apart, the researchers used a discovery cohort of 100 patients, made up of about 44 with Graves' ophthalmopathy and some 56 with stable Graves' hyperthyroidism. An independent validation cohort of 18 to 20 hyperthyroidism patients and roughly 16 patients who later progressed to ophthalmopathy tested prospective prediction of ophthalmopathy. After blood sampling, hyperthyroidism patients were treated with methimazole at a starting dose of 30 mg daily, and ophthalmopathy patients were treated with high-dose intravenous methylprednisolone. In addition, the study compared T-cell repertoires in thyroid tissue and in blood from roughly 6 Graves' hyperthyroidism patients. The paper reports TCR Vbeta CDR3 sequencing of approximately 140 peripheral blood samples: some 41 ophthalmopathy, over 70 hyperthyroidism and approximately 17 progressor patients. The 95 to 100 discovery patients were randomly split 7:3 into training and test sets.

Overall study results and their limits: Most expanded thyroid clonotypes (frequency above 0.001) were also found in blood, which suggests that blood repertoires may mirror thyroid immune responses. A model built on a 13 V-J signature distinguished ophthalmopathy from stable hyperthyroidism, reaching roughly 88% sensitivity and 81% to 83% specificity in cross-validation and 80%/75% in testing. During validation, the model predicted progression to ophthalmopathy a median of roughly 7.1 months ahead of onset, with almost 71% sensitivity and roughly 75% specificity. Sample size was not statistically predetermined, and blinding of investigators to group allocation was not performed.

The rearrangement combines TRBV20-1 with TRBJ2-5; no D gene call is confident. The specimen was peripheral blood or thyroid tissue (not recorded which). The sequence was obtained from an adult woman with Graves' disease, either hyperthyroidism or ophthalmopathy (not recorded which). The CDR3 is CSARDLASLPETQYF. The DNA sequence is TGCAGTGCTAGAGATCTGGCTAGTCTTCCAGAGACCCAGTACTTC.